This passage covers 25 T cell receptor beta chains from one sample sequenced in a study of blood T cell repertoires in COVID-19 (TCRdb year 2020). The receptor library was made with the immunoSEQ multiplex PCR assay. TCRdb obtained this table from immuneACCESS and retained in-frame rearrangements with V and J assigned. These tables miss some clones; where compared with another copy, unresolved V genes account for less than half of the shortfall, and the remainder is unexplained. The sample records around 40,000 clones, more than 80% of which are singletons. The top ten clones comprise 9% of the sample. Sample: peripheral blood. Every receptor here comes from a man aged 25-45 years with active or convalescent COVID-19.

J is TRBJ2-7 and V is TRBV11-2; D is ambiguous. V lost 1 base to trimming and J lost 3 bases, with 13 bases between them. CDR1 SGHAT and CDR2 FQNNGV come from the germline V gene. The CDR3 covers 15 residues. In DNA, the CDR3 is TGTGCCAGCAGCTTAGGATTGGGCAGGAACTACGAGCAGTACTTC. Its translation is CASSLGLGRNYEQYF.

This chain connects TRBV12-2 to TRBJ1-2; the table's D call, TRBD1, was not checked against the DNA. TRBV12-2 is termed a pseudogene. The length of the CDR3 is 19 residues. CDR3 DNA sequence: TGTGCAAGTCGCTTAGTTTTTGTAGGGACAGGGGGCGATAACTATGGCTACACCTTC. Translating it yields CASRLVFVGTGGDNYGYTF.

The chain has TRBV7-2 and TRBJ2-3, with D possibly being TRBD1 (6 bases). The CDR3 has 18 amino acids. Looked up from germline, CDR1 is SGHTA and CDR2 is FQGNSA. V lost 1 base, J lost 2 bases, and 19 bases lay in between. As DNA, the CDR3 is TGTGCCAGCAGCTTAGACCCCGGAATGGGGGCCTACACAGATACGCAGTATTTT. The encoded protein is CASSLDPGMGAYTDTQYF.

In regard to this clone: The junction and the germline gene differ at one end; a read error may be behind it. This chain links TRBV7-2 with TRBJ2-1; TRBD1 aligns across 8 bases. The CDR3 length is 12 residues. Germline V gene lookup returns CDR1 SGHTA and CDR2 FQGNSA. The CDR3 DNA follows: TGTGCCAGCAGCTCTGTGGACAGGGTTCCTCTCTTC. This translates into CASSSVDRVPLF. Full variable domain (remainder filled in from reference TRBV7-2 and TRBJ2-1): GAGVSQSPSNKVTEKGKDVELRCDPISGHTALYWYRQSLGQGLEFLIYFQGNSAPDKSGLPSDRFSAERTGGSVSTLTIQRTQQEDSAVYLCASSSVDRVPLFGPGTRLTVL.

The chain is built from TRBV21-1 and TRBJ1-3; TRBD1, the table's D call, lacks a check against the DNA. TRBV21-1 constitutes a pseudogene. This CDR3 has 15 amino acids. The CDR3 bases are TGTGCCAGCAGCACCCCGACAGGGTCCGGAAACACCATATATTTT. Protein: CASSTPTGSGNTIYF.

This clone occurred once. CDR3: CASSFSLAGVYEQFF. Written as DNA, the CDR3 is TGTGCCAGCAGCTTCTCGCTAGCGGGAGTGTATGAGCAGTTCTTC. The chain is built from TRBV7-2 and TRBJ2-1, with TRBD2 matching over 10 bases. Germline V CDR1 and CDR2: SGHTA, FQGNSA. The CDR3 consists of 15 residues. J gave up 8 bases and V 3 bases, and 7 bases lay outside the gene matches.

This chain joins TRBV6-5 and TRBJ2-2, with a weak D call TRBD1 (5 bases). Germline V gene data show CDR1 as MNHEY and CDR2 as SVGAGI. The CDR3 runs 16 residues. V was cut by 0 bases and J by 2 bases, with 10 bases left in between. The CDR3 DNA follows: TGTGCCAGCAGTTACTCGATCAGGGTAAACACCGGGGAGCTGTTTTTT. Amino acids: CASSYSIRVNTGELFF.

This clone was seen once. The CDR3 is CASSASVGQGATGELFF. CDR3 sequence (DNA): TGTGCCAGCAGCGCGTCAGTAGGACAGGGGGCCACCGGGGAGCTGTTTTTT. The rearrangement links TRBV9 to TRBJ2-2; 11 positions match TRBD1. Germline V CDR1 and CDR2: SGDLS, YYNGEE. Germline trimming cut 3 bases from V and 4 bases from J; bases unmatched to any gene: 8. The length of the CDR3 is 17 residues.

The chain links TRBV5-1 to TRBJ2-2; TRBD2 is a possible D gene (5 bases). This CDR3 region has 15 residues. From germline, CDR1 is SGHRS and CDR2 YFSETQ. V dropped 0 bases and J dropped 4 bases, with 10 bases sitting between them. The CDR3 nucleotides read TGCGCCAGCAGCTTGGACGGGGAGAGCACCGGGGAGCTGTTTTTT. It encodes CASSLDGESTGELFF.

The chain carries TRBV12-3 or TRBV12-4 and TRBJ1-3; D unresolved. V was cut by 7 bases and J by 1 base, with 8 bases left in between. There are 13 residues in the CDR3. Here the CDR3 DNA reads TGTGCCAGCACGGCGGGGTCTGGAAACACCATATATTTT. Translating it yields CASTAGSGNTIYF.

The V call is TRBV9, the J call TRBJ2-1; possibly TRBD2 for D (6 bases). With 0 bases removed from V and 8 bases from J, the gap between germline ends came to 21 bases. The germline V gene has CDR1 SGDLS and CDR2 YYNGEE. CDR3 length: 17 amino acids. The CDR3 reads CASSVDDLEGGPDEQFF. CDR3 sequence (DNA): TGTGCCAGCAGCGTAGATGACCTGGAAGGAGGGCCGGATGAGCAGTTCTTC.

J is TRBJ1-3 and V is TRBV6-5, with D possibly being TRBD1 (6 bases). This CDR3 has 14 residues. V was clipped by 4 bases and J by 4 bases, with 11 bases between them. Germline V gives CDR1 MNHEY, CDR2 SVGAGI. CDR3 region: CASSSPTGGNTIYF. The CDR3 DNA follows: TGTGCCAGCAGTTCCCCGACAGGAGGAAACACCATATATTTT.

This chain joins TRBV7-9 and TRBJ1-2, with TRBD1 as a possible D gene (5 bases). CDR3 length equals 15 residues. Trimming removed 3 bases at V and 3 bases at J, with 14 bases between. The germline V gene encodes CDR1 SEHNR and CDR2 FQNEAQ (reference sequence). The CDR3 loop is CASSFIGVSDYGYTF. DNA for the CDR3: TGTGCCAGCAGCTTTATAGGGGTATCAGACTATGGCTACACCTTC.

CDR3 sequence reads: CASSRQGNTEAFF. In DNA form, the CDR3 reads TGTGCCAGCAGCCGACAGGGGAACACTGAAGCTTTCTTT. This rearrangement joins TRBV7-9 to TRBJ1-1; 7 bases agree with TRBD1. CDR1 SEHNR and CDR2 FQNEAQ come from the germline V gene (reference sequence). This CDR3 region has 13 residues. Germline trimming cut 5 bases from V and 1 base from J; bases unmatched to any gene: 1.

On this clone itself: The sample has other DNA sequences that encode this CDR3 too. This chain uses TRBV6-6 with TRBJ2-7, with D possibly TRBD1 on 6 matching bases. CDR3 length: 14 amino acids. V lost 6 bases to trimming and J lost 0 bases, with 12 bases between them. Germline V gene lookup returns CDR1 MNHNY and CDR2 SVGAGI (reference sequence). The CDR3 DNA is TGTGCCAGCAGCCGCGACAGGAGCTCCTACGAGCAGTACTTC. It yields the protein CASSRDRSSYEQYF.

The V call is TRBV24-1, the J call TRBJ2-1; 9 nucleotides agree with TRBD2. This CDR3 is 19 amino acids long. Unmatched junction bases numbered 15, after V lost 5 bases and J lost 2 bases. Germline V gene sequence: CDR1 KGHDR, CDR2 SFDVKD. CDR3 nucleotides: TGTGCCACCAGTGGGTACAGCGGGAGGAGGAGAGGGGCCTACAATGAGCAGTTCTTC. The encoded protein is CATSGYSGRRRGAYNEQFF.

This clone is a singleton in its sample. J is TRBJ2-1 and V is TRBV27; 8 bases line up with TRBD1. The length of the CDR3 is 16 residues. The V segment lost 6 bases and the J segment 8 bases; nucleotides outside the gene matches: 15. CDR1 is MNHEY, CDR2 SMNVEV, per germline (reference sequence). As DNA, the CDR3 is TGTGCCAGCAGACTCGGGGGACAGGTAGTTGGCGATGAGCAGTTCTTC. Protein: CASRLGGQVVGDEQFF.

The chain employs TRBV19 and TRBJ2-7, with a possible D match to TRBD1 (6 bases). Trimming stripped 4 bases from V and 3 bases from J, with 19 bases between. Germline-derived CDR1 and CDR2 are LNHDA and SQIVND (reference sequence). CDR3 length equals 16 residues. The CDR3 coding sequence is TGTGCCAGTAGTACCCTAAAGACAGGATCCTACTACGAGCAGTACTTC. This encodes CASSTLKTGSYYEQYF. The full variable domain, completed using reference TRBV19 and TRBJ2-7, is DGGITQSPKYLFRKEGQNVTLSCEQNLNHDAMYWYRQDPGQGLRLIYYSQIVNDFQKGDIAEGYSVSREKKESFPLTVTSAQKNPTAFYLCASSTLKTGSYYEQYFGPGTRLTVT.

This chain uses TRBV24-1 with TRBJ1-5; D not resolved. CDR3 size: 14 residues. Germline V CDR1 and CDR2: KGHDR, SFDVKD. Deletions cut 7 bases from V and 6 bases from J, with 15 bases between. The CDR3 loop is CATSPGGVGQPQHF. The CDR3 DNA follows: TGTGCCACCAGCCCCGGCGGGGTGGGTCAGCCCCAGCATTTT.

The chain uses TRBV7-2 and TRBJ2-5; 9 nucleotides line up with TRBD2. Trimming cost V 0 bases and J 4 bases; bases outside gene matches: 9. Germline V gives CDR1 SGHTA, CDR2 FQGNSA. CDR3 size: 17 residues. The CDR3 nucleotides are TGTGCCAGCAGCTTAGCGAATTGGCTAGCGGGATTAGAGACCCAGTACTTC. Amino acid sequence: CASSLANWLAGLETQYF.

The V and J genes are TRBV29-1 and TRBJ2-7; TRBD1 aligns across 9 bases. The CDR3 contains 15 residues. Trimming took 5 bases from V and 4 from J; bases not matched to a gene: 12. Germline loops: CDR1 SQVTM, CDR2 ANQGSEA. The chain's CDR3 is CSVYFWDRAIYEQYV. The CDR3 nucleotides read TGCAGCGTTTATTTTTGGGACAGGGCAATTTACGAGCAGTACGTC.

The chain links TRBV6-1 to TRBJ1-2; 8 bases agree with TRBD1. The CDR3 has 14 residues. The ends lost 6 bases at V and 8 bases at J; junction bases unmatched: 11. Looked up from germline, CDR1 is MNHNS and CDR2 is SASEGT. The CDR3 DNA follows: TGTGCCAGCAGGCAAGACAGGGGAGTAGGAGGCTACACCTTC. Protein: CASRQDRGVGGYTF.

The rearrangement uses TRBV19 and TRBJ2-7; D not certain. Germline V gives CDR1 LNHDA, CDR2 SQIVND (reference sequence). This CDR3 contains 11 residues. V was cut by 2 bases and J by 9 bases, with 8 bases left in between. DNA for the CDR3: TGTGCCAGTAGTATAAACAAGTGGCAGTACGTC. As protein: CASSINKWQYV.

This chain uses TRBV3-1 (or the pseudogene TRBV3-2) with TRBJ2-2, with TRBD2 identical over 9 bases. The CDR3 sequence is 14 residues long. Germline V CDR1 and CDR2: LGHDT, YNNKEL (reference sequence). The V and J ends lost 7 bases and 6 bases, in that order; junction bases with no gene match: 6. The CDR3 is CASTPTSGPGELFF. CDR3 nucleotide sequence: TGTGCCAGCACCCCGACTAGCGGACCCGGGGAGCTGTTTTTT.

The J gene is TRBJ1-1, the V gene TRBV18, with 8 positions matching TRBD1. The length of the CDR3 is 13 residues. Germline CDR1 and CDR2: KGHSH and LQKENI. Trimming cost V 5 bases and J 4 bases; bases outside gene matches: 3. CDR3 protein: CASSGTGGTEAFF. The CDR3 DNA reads TGTGCCAGCTCAGGAACAGGGGGCACTGAAGCTTTCTTT.